This is a list of T cell receptor beta chains from one sample in a study of CD8+ T cells in alopecia areata. Data came from immunoSEQ multiplex PCR; TCRdb stores just in-frame clones and leaves some out. The table includes 90,000 to 150,000 clones, about half detected once. The specimen comprised CD4+ T cells sorted from blood, sampled at week 4, from a patient treated with tofacitinib. The source of these receptors is a human donor with alopecia areata. CDR3s include the opening cysteine and the closing phenylalanine or tryptophan. A D gene is named only where the DNA matches it firmly. Clone size is not always given. Where it is, it says once, few, many or a class for expanded clones.

CDR3: CASSGTALAKNIQYF
DNA: TGTGCCAGCAGTGGGACAGCGCTAGCCAAAAACATTCAGTACTTC
J: TRBJ2-4
length: 15
D: -
V: TRBV2
size: few

CDR3: CASSLLGRTDNEQFF
DNA: TGTGCCAGCAGCTTGTTAGGTAGGACCGACAATGAGCAGTTCTTC
J: TRBJ2-1
length: 15
D: -
V: TRBV7-3
size: few

CDR3: CASSFQGGNGYTF
DNA: TGCGCCAGCAGCTTTCAGGGGGGCAATGGCTACACCTTC
J: TRBJ1-2
length: 13
D: TRBD1
V: TRBV5-1
size: -

CDR3: CSVRDFGAGPTNYGYTF
DNA: TGCAGCGTTAGGGACTTCGGGGCAGGGCCTACTAACTATGGCTACACCTTC
J: TRBJ1-2
length: 17
D: -
V: TRBV29-1
size: -

CDR3: CSVEYYRGGYTF
DNA: TGCAGCGTTGAATATTACAGGGGAGGCTACACCTTC
J: TRBJ1-2
length: 12
D: TRBD1
V: TRBV29-1
size: -

CDR3: CASSRGVSNYGYTF
DNA: TGTGCCAGCAGCCGCGGGGTCAGTAACTATGGCTACACCTTC
J: TRBJ1-2
length: 14
D: -
V: TRBV7-2
size: -

CDR3: CASSEFWSSYNEQFF
DNA: TGTGCCAGCAGTGAATTTTGGAGCTCCTACAATGAGCAGTTCTTC
J: TRBJ2-1
length: 15
D: -
V: TRBV2
size: few

CDR3: CASSQDGIQGAYEQYF
DNA: TGTGCCAGCAGCCAAGACGGGATACAGGGCGCCTACGAGCAGTACTTC
J: TRBJ2-7
length: 16
D: -
V: TRBV4-2
size: -

CDR3: CASSPSGRAITEQFF
DNA: TGTGCCAGCAGCCCCAGCGGGAGGGCCATCACTGAGCAGTTCTTC
J: TRBJ2-1
length: 15
D: TRBD2
V: TRBV9
size: -

CDR3: CASRLTGAGNTEAFF
DNA: TGTGCCAGCAGACTGACAGGGGCTGGGAACACTGAAGCTTTCTTT
J: TRBJ1-1
length: 15
D: TRBD1
V: TRBV6-6
size: few

CDR3: CSGRTENTEAFF
DNA: TGCAGCGGACGGACCGAAAACACTGAAGCTTTCTTT
J: TRBJ1-1
length: 12
D: -
V: TRBV29-1
size: -

CDR3: CASSTHLRVGYTF
DNA: TGTGCCAGTAGTACCCATCTGCGTGTGGGCTACACCTTC
J: TRBJ1-2
length: 13
D: -
V: TRBV19
size: few

CDR3: CASSSGLAGIQYF
DNA: TGTGCCAGCAGCTCAGGGCTAGCAGGCATTCAGTACTTC
J: TRBJ2-4
length: 13
D: -
V: TRBV7-9
size: few

CDR3: CSVVGGYGQPQHF
DNA: TGCAGCGTTGTTGGGGGTTACGGTCAGCCCCAGCATTTT
J: TRBJ1-5
length: 13
D: -
V: TRBV29-1
size: -

CDR3: CAWGEFLKTTEAFF
DNA: TGTGCCTGGGGAGAGTTTCTAAAGACCACTGAAGCTTTCTTT
J: TRBJ1-1
length: 14
D: -
V: TRBV30
size: -

CDR3: CSVSPLATIDGYTF
DNA: TGCAGCGTAAGTCCCCTGGCGACAATAGATGGCTACACCTTC
J: TRBJ1-2
length: 14
D: -
V: TRBV29-1
size: -

CDR3: CAWRDTSGANVLTF
DNA: TGTGCCTGGAGGGACACCTCTGGGGCCAACGTCCTGACTTTC
J: TRBJ2-6
length: 14
D: -
V: TRBV30
size: -